Sequencing of this T cell receptor beta chain was carried out in a study of CD8+ T cells in alopecia areata. Study results and caveats: Sequencing of scalp samples also includes resident alphabeta T cells from normal skin.

The treatment was: oral pan-JAK inhibitor, 5-10 mg twice daily. Those with alopecia areata gave lesional scalp punch biopsies and peripheral blood. Sequencing relied on a cDNA template that was reverse transcribed from extracted RNA. Here immunoSEQ multiplex PCR was the method, and the copy in TCRdb shows in-frame clones only, minus some. The sample includes some 150,000 clones, roughly 82% of them seen just once. Regarding this clone: The antigen remains unidentified.

V lost 4 bases and J lost 0, with 10 bases in between. The CDR3 covers 13 residues. Per the germline V gene, CDR1 is SQVTM and CDR2 is ANQGSEA. The chain joins TRBV29-1 to TRBJ2-7; possible D gene TRBD1, 5 bases. This sample comprised CD8+ T cells sorted from blood, obtained at week 4, from a patient treated with tofacitinib. The receptor was derived from a human donor with alopecia areata. This CDR3 is CSVGQFNSYEQYF. The CDR3 DNA sequence: TGCAGCGTTGGACAGTTCAACTCCTACGAGCAGTACTTC.